This T cell receptor (beta chain) was identified during a study of metastatic and nonmetastatic thyroid tumors. The CDR3 spans 11 residues. The V end was cut by 6 bases, the J end by 4 bases, with 6 bases between. In germline, CDR1 is MDHEN, CDR2 SYDVKM. Overall study results and limits: Significantly greater TCR beta diversity was reportedly found in malignant thyroid tumors than in benign nodules (in blood and tumor).

Authors' data handling: The study built a papillary thyroid cancer distant-metastasis classifier from CDR3 differences across clinicopathological groups. TCRdb re-clonotyped the PCR reads via MiXCR. It is TCRdb's table, rather than the study itself, that gives the V and J calls and clone size. The repertoire includes 20,000 to 25,000 clones, less than 20% of them detected once, and around 19% sits in the top ten. This clone is medium-sized (0.01 to 0.1%) by share. What it binds is not known. All patients were treatment-naive before thyroid surgery. The chain combines TRBV28 with TRBJ1-2; no firm D call. What was sequenced was blood. The TCR sequence derives from a female donor with papillary thyroid cancer or a benign thyroid nodule (not recorded which). Some clones in this sample may be carry-over from other donors' samples. CDR3 in DNA: TGTGCCAGCAGCGACCTCTATGGCTACACCTTC. This gives the protein CASSDLYGYTF.